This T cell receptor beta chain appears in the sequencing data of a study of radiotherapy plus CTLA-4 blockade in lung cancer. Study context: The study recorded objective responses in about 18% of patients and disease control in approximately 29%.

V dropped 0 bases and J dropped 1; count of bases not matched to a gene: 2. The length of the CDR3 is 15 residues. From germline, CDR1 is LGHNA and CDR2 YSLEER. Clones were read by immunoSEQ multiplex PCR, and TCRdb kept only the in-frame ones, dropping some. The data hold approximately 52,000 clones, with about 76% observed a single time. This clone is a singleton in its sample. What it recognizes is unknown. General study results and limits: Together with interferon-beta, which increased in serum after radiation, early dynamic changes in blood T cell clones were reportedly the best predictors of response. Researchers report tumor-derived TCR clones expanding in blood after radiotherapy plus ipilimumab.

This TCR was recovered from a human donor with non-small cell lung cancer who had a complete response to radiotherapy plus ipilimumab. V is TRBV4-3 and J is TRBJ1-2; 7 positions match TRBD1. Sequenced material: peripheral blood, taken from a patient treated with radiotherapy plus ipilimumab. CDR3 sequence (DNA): TGCGCCAGCAGCCAAGACGGACAGGTTAACTATGGCTACACCTTC. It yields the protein CASSQDGQVNYGYTF.